This note documents a single T cell receptor (beta chain) sequence. The sample comes from a study of blood T cell repertoires in COVID-19. Study-level background: Donors in the United States, Italy and Spain gave samples during acute or convalescent COVID-19.

The CDR3 consists of 13 residues. V lost 5 bases and J lost 7, with 14 bases in between. Germline CDR1 reads MDHEN; CDR2 reads SYDVKM. All enrollees were about 18 to 95 years old and from approximately 24 US areas. Participants' reported clinical history set cohort assignment. In the original processing: Estimation of nucleated cell counts relied on the amplification of reference gene primers. The assay was immunoSEQ multiplex PCR, and TCRdb's table has in-frame clones only and misses some. Clone size and V and J calls were adopted from that table, with D and trimming inferred from the DNA. This sample carries some 150,000 clones, roughly 88% of them seen once, and the ten largest clones take 1.2%.

The TCR originated in a woman between 25 and 40 years old with acute COVID-19. The chain employs TRBV28 and TRBJ1-2; D may be TRBD1 (6 bases). The sequencing sample was made of PBMCs or T cells enriched from blood (not recorded which). CDR3 in DNA: TGTGCCAGCAGTCCGCGGACAGAAAGTGGCTACACCTTC. It encodes CASSPRTESGYTF.